This T cell receptor (beta chain) was profiled in a study of radiotherapy plus CTLA-4 blockade in lung cancer listed by TCRdb under 2018. For the wider study: Objective responses were observed in 18% of enrolled patients, and disease control was achieved in around 30%.

Clipping removes 6 bases from V and 7 bases from J, with 9 as the unmatched junction base count. The germline V gene provides CDR1 SNHLY and CDR2 FYNNEI. Counted from cysteine to phenylalanine, this CDR3 has 14 amino acids. Here the CDR3 DNA is all that survives: 42 bases in frame from base 1. In this study, focal radiation therapy paired with CTLA-4 blockade (ipilimumab) was tested in patients who had chemo-refractory metastatic non-small-cell lung cancer. Details on this clone: The antigen it recognizes is unknown. The input lacks base qualities; no much larger clone sits a single base away.

Overall results and qualifications from the work: TCR clones derived from tumors expanded in peripheral blood after treatment with radiotherapy and ipilimumab. The strongest predictors of response were reported to be early dynamic shifts in blood T cell clones along with a rise in serum interferon-beta following radiation.

Libraries were constructed by the immunoSEQ multiplex PCR assay. Entries here come from immuneACCESS through TCRdb and include only in-frame sequences with V and J called. Some clones fail to appear in such tables; in the studies checked, an unresolved V gene covers under half of the shortfall, and the cause of the remainder is unknown. Here the sample has tens of thousands of clones; roughly 84% occur a single time. The ten largest clonotypes hold roughly a quarter of the sample. The starting material was peripheral blood, obtained from a patient treated with radiotherapy plus ipilimumab. This TCR came from a human donor with non-small cell lung cancer whose response to radiotherapy plus ipilimumab could not be evaluated. The chain uses TRBV2 and TRBJ2-7; 10 bases in the middle match TRBD2. The DNA reads as follows: TGTGCCAGCAGGACTAGCGGGTTCGTCTGGGAGCAGTACTTC. It encodes CASRTSGFVWEQYF.